The sequence of this T cell receptor beta chain was determined in a study of T cell responses to AZD1222 COVID-19 vaccine. Sequenced by immunoSEQ multiplex PCR; TCRdb stores in-frame clones only, minus some. The data contain nearly 110,000 clones, 92% of them seen just once; the ten biggest clones take up approximately 9.3%. The CDR3 consists of 14 residues. V gave up 5 bases and J gave up 0 bases, with 10 bases separating them. CDR1 MNHNS and CDR2 SASEGT come from the germline V gene. This receptor was obtained from an adult who received the AZD1222 COVID-19 vaccine. This specimen consisted of peripheral blood, obtained 28 days after the second AZD1222 dose. This chain joins TRBV6-1 and TRBJ1-1; D might be TRBD1 (5 bases). CDR3 amino acids: CASSWRGLNTEAFF. CDR3 bases: TGTGCCAGCAGTTGGCGGGGCTTGAACACTGAAGCTTTCTTT.